This TCR beta chain was retrieved from a study of T cell responses to AZD1222 COVID-19 vaccine. Study in general: Investigators merged groups given second doses at roughly 4 or roughly 12 weeks.

Germline V gene sequence: CDR1 SGHAT, CDR2 FQNNGV. With 0 bases removed from V and 1 base from J, the gap between germline ends came to 11 bases. The CDR3 has 16 residues. To note about this clone: Its antigen remains unknown.

TCRdb's table, derived via immunoSEQ multiplex PCR, lists solely in-frame clones and lacks some. The data show roughly 160,000 clones, with about nine tenths seen just once and roughly 5.5% held by the top ten. The study, taken as a whole, reports: Following two doses of AZD1222, Spike-specific TCR breadth and depth rose. The CD4 TCRs associated with vaccination extended across spike and predominated at 160-218 and 743-854.

The genes are TRBV11-2 and TRBJ2-3; no clear D. This specimen consisted of peripheral blood, obtained on day 0 of AZD1222 vaccination. The source of this sequence is an adult in good health. CDR3 nucleotides: TGTGCCAGCAGCTTAGACGGCGGCGGAGGCACAGATACGCAGTATTTT. Residues: CASSLDGGGGTDTQYF.